One sample yielded the 18 T cell receptor beta chains listed below, sequenced in a study of post-analysis software for immune sequencing data. TCR beta cDNA libraries included unique molecular identifiers. TCRdb used MiXCR to reprocess the PCR reads, holding one entry per CDR3 protein. Here the sample spans almost 700,000 distinct CDR3 sequences, approximately 60% being singletons. Points from the study as a whole: Compared with controls, patients had more of roughly five TRBV segments, including TRBV5-6, TRBV5-1 and TRBV20-1.

Their antigens are not known. Sample: blood. Source of these receptors: a girl aged 2-10 years with multiple sclerosis.

This clonotype was counted only a few times. V gene TRBV29-1 combines with J gene TRBJ2-3; the match to TRBD1 covers 9 bases. CDR1 is SQVTM, CDR2 ANQGSEA, per germline. J was trimmed by 5 bases and V by 7 bases; bases with no gene match: 13. This CDR3 contains 15 residues. The CDR3 DNA follows: TGCAGCGCCCCGGGACAGGGTATGATGTTAGATACGCAGTATTTT. Its translation is CSAPGQGMMLDTQYF.

This clonotype has just one count. Here the CDR3 reads CASTYGGVTSYEQYF. The CDR3 DNA reads as TGTGCCAGCACCTACGGGGGAGTTACATCCTACGAGCAGTACTTC. V and J are TRBV6-2 or TRBV6-3 and TRBJ2-7; TRBD2 might be the D (6 bases). V lost 7 bases and J 1 base, leaving 17 bases between the germline ends. CDR3 size: 15 residues. From germline, CDR1 is MNHEY and CDR2 SVGEGT.

The chain combines TRBV6-1 with TRBJ2-1, with TRBD2 matching over 10 bases. This CDR3 contains 14 residues. Trimming at V came to 5 bases and at J to 10 bases, leaving 8 bases not matched to a gene. Germline assignment: CDR1 MNHNS and CDR2 SASEGT. CDR3 amino acids: CASSSLAGVGEQFF. The CDR3 DNA is TGTGCCAGCAGTTCGCTAGCGGGAGTTGGGGAGCAGTTCTTC.

The CDR3 region is CASSLGKQGLMADTQYF. Written as DNA, the CDR3 is TGTGCCAGCAGCCTAGGGAAACAGGGCCTAATGGCAGATACGCAGTATTTT. This sequence joins TRBV7-2 and TRBJ2-3; possibly TRBD1 for D (6 bases). Germline lookup yields CDR1 SGHTA and CDR2 FQGNSA. There are 17 residues in the CDR3. The V and J ends lost 5 bases and 4 bases respectively, with 22 bases between them.

In regard to this clonotype: The junction and the germline gene differ at one end; a read error may be behind it. V is TRBV7-9 and J is TRBJ1-2; possible D gene TRBD1, 6 bases. Germline CDR1 reads SEHNR; CDR2 reads FQNEAQ (reference sequence). The CDR3 has 13 amino acids. CDR3 sequence reads: CVSSYTGSYGYTF. The DNA for the CDR3 is TGTGTCAGCAGCTATACAGGGTCCTATGGCTACACCTTC.

As to this clonotype: A read error may produce the germline difference seen at one junction end. This chain links TRBV5-1 with TRBJ2-7; 11 nucleotides match TRBD2. CDR1 SGHRS and CDR2 YFSETQ come from the germline V gene. The CDR3 sequence is 15 residues long. The CDR3 region has the DNA TGCGCAAGCAGCCCCGTAGCGGGAGGGGTCTACGAGCAGTACTTC. Protein product: CASSPVAGGVYEQYF.

The J gene is TRBJ1-2, the V gene TRBV12-3 or TRBV12-4; D unresolved. CDR3 size: 14 residues. Trimming pared 3 bases from V and 2 bases from J, leaving 10 bases between. CDR3 in DNA: TGTGCCAGCAGTTTGGCCGTCCTAAACTATGGCTACACCTTC. Protein product: CASSLAVLNYGYTF.

This clonotype occurred once. The chain uses TRBV11-2 and TRBJ2-7; TRBD2 matches at 7 bases. Germline V gene lookup returns CDR1 SGHAT and CDR2 FQNNGV. V trimming: 5 bases; J trimming: 6 bases; junction bases outside the gene matches: 7. The CDR3 is made up of 13 amino acids. The CDR3 DNA follows: TGTGCCAGCAGCGGAAGCGGGGAGGGCGAGCAGTACTTC. It codes for CASSGSGEGEQYF.

This chain links TRBV7-9 with TRBJ2-7, with a tentative D call TRBD2 (5 bases). CDR3 length: 13 amino acids. Trimming stripped 5 bases from V and 6 bases from J, with 14 bases between. Germline CDR1 is SEHNR and CDR2 is FQNEAQ (reference sequence). CDR3 amino acids: CASSLEAGSEQYF. The CDR3 DNA reads as TGTGCCAGCAGCCTAGAGGCTGGGAGCGAGCAGTACTTC.

The chain has TRBV24-1 and TRBJ2-3; TRBD1 aligns across 7 bases. CDR3 size: 14 residues. After removal of 9 bases from V and 2 bases from J, the junction contained 7 bases not matched to a gene. The germline V gene has CDR1 KGHDR and CDR2 SFDVKD. This CDR3 reads CATSRDSFTDTQYF. The CDR3 DNA reads TGTGCCACCTCGAGGGACAGCTTCACAGATACGCAGTATTTT.

The rearrangement joins TRBV4-1 to TRBJ2-1; 10 positions agree with TRBD2. CDR1 and CDR2 from the germline V gene are MGHRA and YSYEKL. V was clipped by 3 bases and J by 10 bases; unmatched bases: 6. The CDR3 is made up of 14 amino acids. DNA of the CDR3: TGCGCCAGCAGCCACAGCGGGAGGGCCAGAGAGCAGTTCTTC. Its translation: CASSHSGRAREQFF.

CDR3 coding DNA: TGTGCCAGCAGTTACTCCGGGACTAGCGGCCGGGGGCAGTTCTTC. Encoded protein: CASSYSGTSGRGQFF. The V gene is TRBV6-2 or TRBV6-3, the J gene TRBJ2-1; 11 nucleotides align to TRBD2. The CDR3 covers 15 residues. Germline V CDR1 and CDR2: MNHEY, SVGEGT. The V gene end was trimmed by 0 bases and the J gene end by 12 bases; junction bases not matched to a gene: 7.

This clonotype was seen more than once but under ten times. V and J are TRBV25-1 and TRBJ2-1; 7 bases agree with TRBD1. CDR3 size: 22 residues. Germline V gene data show CDR1 as MGHDK and CDR2 as SYGVNS. With V trimmed by 3 bases and J by 5 bases, 28 bases remained unmatched. The CDR3 nucleotides are TGTGCCAGCAGTGACCTAGCCGTCCAGGGGGATGTTAGGTATATGCTTAACAATGAGCAGTTCTTC. Its translation: CASSDLAVQGDVRYMLNNEQFF.

This clonotype came up a few times. The chain carries TRBV29-1 and TRBJ1-1, with TRBD1 identical over 8 bases. V shed 6 bases, J shed 4 bases, and the junction held 4 bases outside the gene matches. The V gene's germline CDR1 is SQVTM and CDR2 ANQGSEA. This CDR3 spans 12 amino acids. The CDR3 DNA sequence: TGCAGCGTCCCCGGACAGGGCACTGAAGCTTTCTTT. It encodes CSVPGQGTEAFF.

About this clonotype itself: The final CDR3 position lacks the conserved phenylalanine or tryptophan, pointing to a likely read error. The chain joins TRBV7-9 to TRBJ1-5; D not resolved. Germline values: CDR1 SEHNR, CDR2 FQNEAQ (reference sequence). V dropped 3 bases and J dropped 0 bases, with 9 bases sitting between them. The CDR3 contains 15 residues. The CDR3 loop reads CASSLSDYSNQPQHL. The CDR3 DNA reads TGTGCCAGCAGCTTGTCAGACTATAGCAATCAGCCCCAGCATTTG.

J is TRBJ1-2 and V is TRBV6-5, with 9 bases aligning to TRBD1. V lost 5 bases, J lost 4 bases, and 5 bases stayed unmatched. The CDR3 totals 14 residues. The germline CDR1 and CDR2 sequences are MNHEY and SVGAGI. The CDR3 coding sequence is TGTGCCAGCAGTCGGGACAGGGATGTCTATGGCTACACCTTC. This sequence encodes CASSRDRDVYGYTF.

This clonotype was picked up a small number of times. The V gene is TRBV11-2, the J gene TRBJ2-5, with D unclear. This CDR3 region has 14 residues. Germline V gene lookup returns CDR1 SGHAT and CDR2 FQNNGV. Deletions cut 1 base from V and 5 bases from J, with 11 bases between. The DNA for the CDR3 is TGTGCCAGCAGCTTAGTAGGGTTCAGGGAGACCCAGTACTTC. This encodes CASSLVGFRETQYF.

V is TRBV6-5 and J is TRBJ2-6, with D maybe TRBD1 (5 bases). Deletions cut 2 bases from V and 0 bases from J, with 8 bases between. In germline, CDR1 is MNHEY, CDR2 SVGAGI. The CDR3 is 16 residues long. CDR3: CASSYRQLSGANVLTF. The CDR3 DNA sequence: TGTGCCAGCAGTTACCGACAGCTCTCTGGGGCCAACGTCCTGACTTTC.